What follows is one TCR beta chain and its context. This entry is derived from a study of control samples from healthy donors and cancer patients. Only in-frame clones appear in the TCRdb table, and some are missing; sequencing was by immunoSEQ multiplex PCR. The sample includes over 200,000 clones, approximately 80% seen only once; the top ten take 10% to 15%. Trimming took 5 bases from V and 4 from J, leaving 12 bases between them. The germline CDR1 and CDR2 sequences are SGHNT and YENEEA. The CDR3 runs to 14 residues. The gene calls are TRBV11-3 and TRBJ2-1; tentative D call: TRBD2 (5 bases). This TCR was recovered from a woman aged 55-70 years with lung cancer. Sequenced input: PBMCs. The chain's CDR3 is CASSPSGSYNEQFF. DNA of the CDR3: TGTGCCAGCAGCCCCTCGGGATCTTACAATGAGCAGTTCTTC.